These T cell receptor beta chains were read from a single sample in a study of regulatory T cells in long-lasting Graves disease. TCRdb re-called the multiplex PCR reads with MiXCR, one entry per CDR3 protein. The sample has roughly 320,000 distinct CDR3 sequences, 16% seen once. The same data also went into a second study, on T cells in Graves' hyperthyroidism and ophthalmopathy.

The material was peripheral blood mononuclear cells (PBMCs), obtained at new diagnosis, from a patient treated with antithyroid drugs. These receptors were collected from a middle-aged man with Graves disease. The CDR3 runs from the conserved cysteine through the conserved F or W. The D gene is left open where the match is weak. Clone size is given for some rows only: seen once, a few or many times, or a class if the clone is expanded.

j_gene	abundance	d_gene	v_gene	CDR3aa	CDR3nt
TRBJ1-1	.	.	TRBV5-1	CASLSGDMNTEAFF	TGCGCCAGTCTGTCAGGGGACATGAACACTGAAGCTTTCTTT
TRBJ2-7	many	TRBD2	TRBV27	CASSFIAGGTFEQYF	TGTGCCAGCAGTTTCATAGCGGGGGGGACTTTCGAGCAGTACTTC
TRBJ1-2	few	.	TRBV30	CAWRLNYGYTF	TGTGCCTGGAGGCTAAACTATGGCTACACCTTC
TRBJ2-7	many	.	TRBV3-1	CASSLTGSTYEQYF	TGTGCCAGCAGCCTAACCGGGAGTACCTACGAGCAGTACTTC
TRBJ1-5	many	TRBD1	TRBV12-3/TRBV12-4	CASSPRQGEASNQPQHF	TGTGCCAGCAGTCCCCGACAGGGGGAGGCTAGCAATCAGCCCCAGCATTTT
TRBJ2-1	many	.	TRBV6-2/TRBV6-3	CASSSGGARDEQFF	TGTGCCAGCAGTTCCGGCGGGGCCAGGGATGAGCAGTTCTTC
TRBJ1-1	many	.	TRBV28	CASSITFNTEAFF	TGTGCCAGCAGCATAACCTTTAACACTGAAGCTTTCTTT
TRBJ1-1	many	.	TRBV5-1	CASSLAGGAEAFF	TGCGCCAGCAGCTTGGCCGGGGGGGCAGAAGCTTTCTTT
TRBJ2-7	.	.	TRBV5-1	CASSFAGNTYEQYF	TGCGCCAGCAGTTTCGCAGGGAATACCTACGAGCAGTACTTC
TRBJ2-5	.	TRBD1	TRBV7-9	CASSAAGGKGETQYF	TGTGCCAGCAGCGCCGCAGGGGGCAAGGGGGAGACCCAGTACTTC
TRBJ2-6	.	.	TRBV4-1	CASSHGTGNGANVLTF	TGCGCCAGCAGCCACGGAACAGGGAATGGGGCCAACGTCCTGACTTTC
TRBJ1-1	.	.	TRBV19	CASSRAANTEAFF	TGTGCCAGTAGTAGGGCAGCGAACACTGAAGCTTTCTTT
TRBJ2-6	many	TRBD1	TRBV28	CASSHGTGAFSGANVLTF	TGTGCCAGCAGTCACGGGACAGGGGCATTCTCTGGGGCCAACGTCCTGACTTTC
TRBJ2-7	.	TRBD1	TRBV5-4	CASSKGTGIPYEQYF	TGTGCCAGCAGCAAAGGGACAGGGATTCCCTACGAGCAGTACTTC
TRBJ1-3	many	.	TRBV28	CASSPDGYTIYF	TGTGCCAGCAGCCCTGACGGGTACACCATATATTTT
TRBJ2-7	many	.	TRBV5-1	CASSKTPGEAYEQYF	TGCGCCAGCAGCAAAACGCCGGGGGAGGCCTACGAGCAGTACTTC
TRBJ2-7	many	.	TRBV20-1	CSLLDRQVVGEQYF	TGCAGTCTTTTGGACCGGCAGGTGGTGGGCGAGCAGTACTTC
TRBJ2-1	many	.	TRBV11-2	CASSLGNPTNEQFF	TGTGCCAGCAGCTTAGGGAACCCCACCAATGAGCAGTTCTTC
TRBJ1-1	.	TRBD1	TRBV5-1	CASSPDRGQTEAFF	TGCGCCAGCAGCCCGGACAGGGGGCAAACTGAAGCTTTCTTT
TRBJ2-7	.	.	TRBV28	CASSSPTLYEQYF	TGTGCCAGCAGTTCCCCTACCCTCTACGAGCAGTACTTC
TRBJ1-4	many	.	TRBV11-2	CASSRSAREKLFF	TGTGCCAGCAGCAGAAGTGCCCGAGAAAAACTGTTTTTT
TRBJ1-3	many	.	TRBV28	CASSFPGAGNTIYF	TGTGCCAGCAGTTTCCCAGGGGCTGGAAACACCATATATTTT
TRBJ1-1	many	.	TRBV2	CASSYRPVTEAFF	TGTGCCAGCAGTTACCGACCCGTTACTGAAGCTTTCTTT
TRBJ2-2	few	.	TRBV7-2	CASSFSHGTGELFF	TGTGCCAGCAGCTTCAGCCACGGCACCGGGGAGCTGTTTTTT
TRBJ2-7	many	TRBD2	TRBV5-1	CASSSYTFASGVTYEQYF	TGCGCCAGCAGCTCATATACCTTTGCCAGCGGGGTAACCTACGAGCAGTACTTC
TRBJ2-5	many	.	TRBV6-2/TRBV6-3	CASSYSTLGHQETQYF	TGTGCCAGCAGTTACTCGACTCTGGGACACCAAGAGACCCAGTACTTC